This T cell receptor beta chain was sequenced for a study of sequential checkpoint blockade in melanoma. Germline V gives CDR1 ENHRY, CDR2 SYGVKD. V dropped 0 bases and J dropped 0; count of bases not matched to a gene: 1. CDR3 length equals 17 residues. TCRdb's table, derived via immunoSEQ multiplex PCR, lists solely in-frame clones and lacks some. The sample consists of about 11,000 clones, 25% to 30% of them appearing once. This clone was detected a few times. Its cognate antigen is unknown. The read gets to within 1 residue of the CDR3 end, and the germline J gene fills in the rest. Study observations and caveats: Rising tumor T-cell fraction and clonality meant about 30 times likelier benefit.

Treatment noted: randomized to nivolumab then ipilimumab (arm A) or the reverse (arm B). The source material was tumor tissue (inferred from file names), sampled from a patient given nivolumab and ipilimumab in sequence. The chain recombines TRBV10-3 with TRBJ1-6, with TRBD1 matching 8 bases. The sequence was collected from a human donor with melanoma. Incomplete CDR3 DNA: TGTGCCATCAGTGAGTCGCAGGGGGCCTCCTATAATTCACCCCTCCAC. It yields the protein CAISESQGASYNSPLH. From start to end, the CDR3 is CAISESQGASYNSPLHF.